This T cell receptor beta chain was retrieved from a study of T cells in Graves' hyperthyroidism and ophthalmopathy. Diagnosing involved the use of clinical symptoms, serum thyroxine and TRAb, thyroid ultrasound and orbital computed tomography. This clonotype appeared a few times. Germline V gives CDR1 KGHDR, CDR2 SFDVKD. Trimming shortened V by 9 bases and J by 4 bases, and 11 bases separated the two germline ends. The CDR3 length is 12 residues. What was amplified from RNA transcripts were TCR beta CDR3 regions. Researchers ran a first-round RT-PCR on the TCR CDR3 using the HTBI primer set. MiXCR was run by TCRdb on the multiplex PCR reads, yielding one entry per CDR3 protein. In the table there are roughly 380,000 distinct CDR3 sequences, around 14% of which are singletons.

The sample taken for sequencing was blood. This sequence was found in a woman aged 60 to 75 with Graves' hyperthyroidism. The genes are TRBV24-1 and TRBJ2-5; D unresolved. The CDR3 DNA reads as TGTGCCACCGGACGGACCGGAGAGACCCAGTACTTC. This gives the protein CATGRTGETQYF.